A single sample gave rise to the 9 T cell receptor beta chains below, sequenced in a study of blood T cell repertoires in COVID-19. The table came from immunoSEQ multiplex PCR; TCRdb's copy has only in-frame clones and leaves some out. The table has some 150,000 clones, more than 75% seen once. Material for sequencing was PBMCs or T cells enriched from blood (not recorded which). The receptors here all came from a human donor with acute COVID-19. The donor label of this sample is uncertain.

V gene TRBV9 combines with J gene TRBJ2-7; 8 bases are shared with TRBD2. This CDR3 has 15 residues. V gave up 0 bases and J gave up 9 bases; unmatched junction bases: 11. Per the germline V gene, CDR1 is SGDLS and CDR2 is YYNGEE. CDR3 region: CASSVDTAGAGGQYF. The CDR3, as DNA: TGTGCCAGCAGCGTAGATACAGCGGGGGCCGGCGGGCAGTACTTC.

This rearrangement joins TRBV2 to TRBJ2-3; D is perhaps TRBD1 (6 bases). Trimming pared 5 bases from V and 2 bases from J, leaving 11 bases between. This CDR3 region has 14 residues. Germline CDR1 reads SNHLY; CDR2 reads FYNNEI. The DNA for the CDR3 is TGTGCCAGCAGTCTCCGGGACATCACAGATACGCAGTATTTT. Translating it yields CASSLRDITDTQYF.

The chain links TRBV6-5 to TRBJ1-2; maybe TRBD1 (5 bases). This CDR3 has 15 amino acids. Germline values: CDR1 MNHEY, CDR2 SVGAGI. V lost 0 bases, J lost 1 base, and 9 bases lay in between. The CDR3 DNA reads as TGTGCCAGCAGTTACTCCCCCAGGGATAACTATGGCTACACCTTC. This sequence encodes CASSYSPRDNYGYTF.

This sequence joins TRBV9 and TRBJ1-2; D is perhaps TRBD1 (5 bases). The CDR3 is 16 residues long. Germline loops: CDR1 SGDLS, CDR2 YYNGEE. With 6 bases removed from V and 8 bases from J, the gap between germline ends came to 26 bases. Here the CDR3 reads CASTAISSQGGYGYTF. The DNA for the CDR3 is TGTGCCAGCACCGCGATAAGTTCCCAGGGAGGATACGGCTACACCTTC.

The chain carries TRBV2 and TRBJ1-4; 8 bases fit TRBD1. The V segment lost 5 bases and the J segment 2 bases; nucleotides outside the gene matches: 7. The CDR3 covers 16 residues. CDR1 is SNHLY, CDR2 FYNNEI, per germline. The CDR3 bases are TGTGCCAGCAGTCCGGACAGGGTAGCCACTAATGAAAAACTGTTTTTT. Translation gives CASSPDRVATNEKLFF. The entire variable domain, with the rest obtained from reference TRBV2 and TRBJ1-4, is as follows: EPEVTQTPSHQVTQMGQEVILRCVPISNHLYFYWYRQILGQKVEFLVSFYNNEISEKSEIFDDQFSVERPDGSNFTLKIRSTKLEDSAMYFCASSPDRVATNEKLFFGSGTQLSVL.

This chain connects TRBV12-5 to TRBJ2-1, with 8 bases matching TRBD2. Germline lookup yields CDR1 LGHNT and CDR2 FRNRAP. V was clipped by 7 bases and J by 7 bases; unmatched bases: 9. This CDR3 contains 14 residues. The CDR3 protein is CASAKALAGNEQFF. The CDR3, as DNA: TGTGCTAGTGCCAAAGCCCTAGCGGGTAATGAGCAGTTCTTC.

The chain has TRBV7-9 and TRBJ2-3; the match to TRBD2 covers 9 bases. This CDR3 is 18 amino acids long. Germline V gene data show CDR1 as SEHNR and CDR2 as FQNEAQ (reference sequence). J was trimmed by 2 bases and V by 5 bases; bases with no gene match: 14. The CDR3 DNA sequence: TGTGCCAGCAGCGGACACGGAGGGCGGGGGGGGACCACAGATACGCAGTATTTT. This encodes CASSGHGGRGGTTDTQYF.

The chain links TRBV6-5 to TRBJ2-5, with TRBD1 as a possible D gene (6 bases). The germline CDR1 and CDR2 sequences are MNHEY and SVGAGI. The CDR3 is 13 amino acids. Trimming pared 7 bases from V and 2 bases from J, leaving 11 bases between. The CDR3 loop is CASNEQGQETQYF. The DNA of the CDR3 is TGTGCCAGCAACGAACAGGGTCAAGAGACCCAGTACTTC.

To note about this clone: The junction and the germline gene differ at one end; a read error may be behind it. The chain couples TRBV6-5 to TRBJ2-1; perhaps TRBD2 as D (6 bases). The CDR3 covers 12 residues. The germline V gene has CDR1 MNHEY and CDR2 SVGAGI. CDR3 DNA sequence: TGTGCCTTCCGGGGGTCCTCCAATGAGCAGTTCTTC. Residues: CAFRGSSNEQFF.